This T cell receptor beta chain stems from a study of T cells expressing NK-cell markers. The wider study: Repertoire data for TCR beta were derived from sorted T cells (CD3+CD56+NKG2C+, CD3+CD56+NKG2C- and CD3+CD56-NKG2C+).

About this clonotype: Its antigen is undetermined.

After re-calling the 5' RACE reads, TCRdb lists one entry per CDR3 protein, DNA absent. The sample table includes approximately 150,000 distinct CDR3 sequences. Findings and limits, study-wide: The dominant NKG2C+ clonotypes represented about 1.0-7.5% of CD8+ T cells in five or six donors.

The receptor was derived from a woman between 18 and 70 years old in good health. The sample taken for sequencing was blood T cells: a sorted CD56 or NKG2C T cell subset, CD4+ or CD8+ T cells, or bulk PBMC T cells (not recorded which).

CDR3 protein: CASSNNRDTQYF. The chain employs TRBV7-3 and TRBJ2-3. The CDR3 spans 12 residues. Germline V gives CDR1 SGHTA, CDR2 FQGTGA. Combining the CDR3 with reference TRBV7-3 and TRBJ2-3 gives the whole variable domain GAGVSQTPSNKVTEKGKYVELRCDPISGHTALYWYRQSLGQGPEFLIYFQGTGAADDSGLPNDRFFAVRPEGSVSTLKIQRTERGDSAVYLCASSNNRDTQYFGPGTRLTVL.